The 8 T cell receptor beta chains below come from one sample, sequenced in a study of blood T cell repertoires in COVID-19. Assay: immunoSEQ multiplex PCR; the TCRdb copy retains only in-frame clones and omits some. The table records about 120,000 clones, around 83% of them present only once. Sequencing input: PBMCs or T cells enriched from blood (not recorded which). Receptors were obtained from a woman in her 30s who had recovered from COVID-19.

This chain uses TRBV6-6 with TRBJ2-1; D uncertain. The germline gives CDR1 MNHNY, CDR2 SVGAGI (reference sequence). V was pared by 6 bases and J by 0 bases, with 9 bases between. The CDR3 extends over 14 amino acids. CDR3 region: CASSPDTSYNEQFF. CDR3 in DNA: TGTGCCAGCAGCCCTGACACCTCCTACAATGAGCAGTTCTTC.

The table lists this clone with a few counts. The rearrangement links TRBV7-9 to TRBJ2-1; TRBD2 aligns across 11 bases. Unmatched junction bases numbered 9, after V lost 4 bases and J lost 4 bases. The CDR3 contains 17 residues. CDR1 and CDR2 (germline): SEHNR, FQNEAQ (reference sequence). The CDR3: CASSSNPSGRRYNEQFF. CDR3 nucleotides: TGTGCCAGCAGCTCAAACCCTAGCGGGAGGCGATACAATGAGCAGTTCTTC. Filled out from reference TRBV7-9 and TRBJ2-1, the complete variable domain reads DTGVSQNPRHKITKRGQNVTFRCDPISEHNRLYWYRQTLGQGPEFLTYFQNEAQLEKSRLLSDRFSAERPKGSFSTLEIQRTEQGDSAMYLCASSSNPSGRRYNEQFFGPGTRLTVL.

This clone turned up a few times. The rearrangement links TRBV6-2 or TRBV6-3 to TRBJ2-1; 9 positions agree with TRBD1. V gave up 2 bases and J gave up 3 bases; unmatched junction bases: 5. The CDR3 has 16 residues. CDR1 and CDR2 (germline): MNHEY, SVGEGT. The CDR3 DNA follows: TGTGCCAGCAGTTACCCGGGACAGGGACGCTACAATGAGCAGTTCTTC. It specifies CASSYPGQGRYNEQFF.

CDR3 nucleotide sequence: TGTGCCAGCAGCTTCCGACTAGCGGAGGGGCCTAGGTCCTACAATGAGCAGTTCTTC. Translation gives CASSFRLAEGPRSYNEQFF. The genes are TRBV7-2 and TRBJ2-1; TRBD2 agrees at 9 bases. The CDR3 has 19 residues. Germline loops: CDR1 SGHTA, CDR2 FQGNSA. After removal of 3 bases from V and 1 base from J, the junction contained 13 bases not matched to a gene.

This clone was seen once. V gene TRBV4-3 combines with J gene TRBJ2-6, with a tentative D call TRBD1 (5 bases). Trimming stripped 0 bases from V and 2 bases from J, with 8 bases between. The germline V gene has CDR1 LGHNA and CDR2 YSLEER. CDR3 size: 16 residues. CDR3 DNA: TGCGCCAGCAGCCAAGATCAGGGTACTGGGGCCAACGTCCTGACTTTC. It specifies CASSQDQGTGANVLTF.

This clone was detected ten times or more. J is TRBJ2-3 and V is TRBV7-2; 8 bases are a match to TRBD1. The germline V gene has CDR1 SGHTA and CDR2 FQGNSA. This CDR3 comprises 16 residues. The V and J ends lost 0 bases and 1 base, in that order; junction bases with no gene match: 3. CDR3 bases: TGTGCCAGCAGCTTAGCCCCGACAGGGGGCACAGATACGCAGTATTTT. Protein: CASSLAPTGGTDTQYF.

A note on this clone: Its ends do not fully match the called genes, so a read error is possible. The chain combines TRBV7-2 with TRBJ2-7, with 7 bases lining up with TRBD2. CDR1 SGHTA and CDR2 FQGNSA come from the germline V gene. The CDR3 has 14 amino acids. Here the CDR3 DNA reads TGTGCCAGCAGCCCCAACGTGGGGGGGTGGGGGAGCGACTTC. It encodes CASSPNVGGWGSDF.

This clone was recorded at least ten times. This sequence joins TRBV28 and TRBJ2-5, with 10 bases lining up with TRBD2. Germline values: CDR1 MDHEN, CDR2 SYDVKM. The V gene end was trimmed by 6 bases and the J gene end by 2 bases; junction bases not matched to a gene: 9. The CDR3 totals 16 residues. The CDR3 loop reads CASSLGTSVNQETQYF. The CDR3 coding sequence is TGTGCCAGCAGCCTCGGGACTAGCGTCAATCAAGAGACCCAGTACTTC.